Listed below are T cell receptor beta chains from one sample, sequenced in a study of blood T cell repertoires in COVID-19. Measured with immunoSEQ multiplex PCR; TCRdb has only the in-frame clones, and not every one. The sample comprises a few hundred thousand clones, around four fifths of which are singletons, and around 4.2% rests with the top ten. Sequencing input: peripheral blood. All receptors come from a woman aged 45-60 years with active or convalescent COVID-19. Both conserved end residues are trimmed from each CDR3.

j_call	v_call	cdr3_aa
TRBJ2-7	TRBV3-1/TRBV3-2	ASSLTSESYEQY
TRBJ1-6	TRBV3-1/TRBV3-2	ASSHRERNSPLH
TRBJ1-1	TRBV5-5	ASRLGVDTEAF
TRBJ1-3	TRBV9	ASSVRLGGAGNTIY
TRBJ1-2	TRBV19	ASAGRNYGYT
TRBJ2-7	TRBV27	ASGTGTYEQY
TRBJ2-5	TRBV12-2	ASRLSAGTGKRGGGETQY
TRBJ2-7	TRBV12-3/TRBV12-4	ASSLRRDEQY
TRBJ2-7	TRBV14	ASSQDNDRGLRYYEQY
TRBJ2-1	TRBV5-4	ASSYDPSDEQF
TRBJ1-6	TRBV5-1	ASSPTGLNSPLH
TRBJ1-1	TRBV7-8	ASTPAAGNEAF
TRBJ1-4	TRBV28	ASSFATNEKLF
TRBJ2-1	TRBV7-3	ASSLTGGLAVYNEQF
TRBJ2-7	TRBV25-1	ASSGQGAYEQY
TRBJ1-6	TRBV28	ASRVAGGYGSPLH